This TCR beta chain was captured in a study of T cell responses to AZD1222 COVID-19 vaccine. The wider study: Combined were second doses at about 4 or about 12 weeks. General observations from the study: Nearly half of unique spike-specific TCRs reportedly avoided B.1.351 and B.1.1.7 mutated regions. Repertoires were sampled only after the peak T cell response.

This clone occurred a few times. No antigen is known for it. CDR1 SGHNT and CDR2 YYREEE come from the germline V gene (reference sequence). The CDR3 is 17 amino acids. Trimming cost V 4 bases and J 4 bases, with 20 bases left between them. TCRdb's table, derived via immunoSEQ multiplex PCR, lists solely in-frame clones and lacks some. The sample lists 75,000 to 100,000 clones, roughly 88% occurring once. The source is an adult in good health. Sequenced here: peripheral blood, sampled on day 0 of AZD1222 vaccination. The chain employs TRBV5-4 and TRBJ2-2, with D possibly being TRBD1 (7 bases). The CDR3 spells CASSPEGAWRGTGELFF. The CDR3 bases are TGTGCCAGCAGCCCTGAGGGGGCCTGGCGGGGCACCGGGGAGCTGTTTTTT.